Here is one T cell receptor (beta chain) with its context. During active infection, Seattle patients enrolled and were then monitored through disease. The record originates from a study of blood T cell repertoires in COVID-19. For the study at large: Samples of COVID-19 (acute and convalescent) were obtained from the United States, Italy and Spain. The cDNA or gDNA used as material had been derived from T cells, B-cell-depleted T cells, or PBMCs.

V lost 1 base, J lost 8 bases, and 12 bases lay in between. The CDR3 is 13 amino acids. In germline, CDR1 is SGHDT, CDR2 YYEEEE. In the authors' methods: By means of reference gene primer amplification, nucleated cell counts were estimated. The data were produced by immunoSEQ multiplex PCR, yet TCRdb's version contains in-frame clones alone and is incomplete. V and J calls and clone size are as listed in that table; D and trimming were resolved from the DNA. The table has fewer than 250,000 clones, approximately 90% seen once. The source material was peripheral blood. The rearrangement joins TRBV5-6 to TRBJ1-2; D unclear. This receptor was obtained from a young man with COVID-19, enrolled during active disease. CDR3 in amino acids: CASSLISSGGYTF. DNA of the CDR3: TGTGCCAGCAGCTTGATCTCCAGCGGCGGCTACACCTTC.